The present T cell receptor beta chain was sequenced within a study of shared clonotypes between healthy human individuals. Study details: The cohort had two women and a few men, ages 18 to 49. CD8 memory received one plate per donor, CD8 naive two, CD4 memory three and CD4 naive three.

General study results and limits: On the whole, naive subsets had larger estimated richness than memory subsets had.

TCRdb's table, derived via immunoSEQ multiplex PCR, lists solely in-frame clones and lacks some. The sample has about 1.5 million clones; approximately 98% are singletons. A split of CD4+ cells into CD45RA+ naive and CD45RA-negative memory subsets was performed. This clone was seen just once. Its antigen is undetermined. The sample taken for sequencing was naive CD4+ T cells sorted from blood. This sample's subset: CD45RA+ positively selected. The source of this sequence is a man aged 30-40 years in good health.

CDR3 coding DNA: TGTGCCAGCAGTCGGGGACAGACTAGCGGGAGCGAGGACGAGCAGTACTTC. This encodes CASSRGQTSGSEDEQYF. The chain is built from TRBV5-8 and TRBJ2-7, with TRBD2 matching over 12 bases. Germline V gene data show CDR1 as SGHTS and CDR2 as YDEGEE. With 5 bases clipped from V and 5 bases from J, the junction kept 14 bases outside the gene matches. The CDR3 length is 17 residues.